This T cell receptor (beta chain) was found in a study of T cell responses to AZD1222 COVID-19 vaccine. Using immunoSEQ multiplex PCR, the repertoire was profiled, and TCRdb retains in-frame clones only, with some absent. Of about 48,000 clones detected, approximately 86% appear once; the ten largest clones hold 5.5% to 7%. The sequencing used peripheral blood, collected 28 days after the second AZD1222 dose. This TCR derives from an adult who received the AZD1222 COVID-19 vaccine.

The CDR3 protein is CATSRDPDYEQFF. CDR3 DNA: TGTGCCACCAGCAGAGATCCGGATTATGAGCAGTTCTTC. The rearrangement uses TRBV15 and TRBJ2-1; unclear D gene. With 0 bases removed from V and 8 bases from J, the gap between germline ends came to 8 bases. The CDR3 covers 13 residues. Germline CDR1 reads LNHNV; CDR2 reads YYDKDF (reference sequence).